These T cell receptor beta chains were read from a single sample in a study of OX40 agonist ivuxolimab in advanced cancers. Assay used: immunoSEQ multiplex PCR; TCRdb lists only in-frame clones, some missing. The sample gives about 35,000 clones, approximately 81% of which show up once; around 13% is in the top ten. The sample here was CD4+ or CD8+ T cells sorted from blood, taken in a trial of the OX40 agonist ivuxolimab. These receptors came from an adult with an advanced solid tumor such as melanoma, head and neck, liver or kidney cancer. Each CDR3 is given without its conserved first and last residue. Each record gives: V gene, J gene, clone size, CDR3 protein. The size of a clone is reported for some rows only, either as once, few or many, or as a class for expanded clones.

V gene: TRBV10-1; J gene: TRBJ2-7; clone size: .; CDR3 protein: ASSEDPTLKEQY
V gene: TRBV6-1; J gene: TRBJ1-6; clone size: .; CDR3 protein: ASSFPGPKNSPLH
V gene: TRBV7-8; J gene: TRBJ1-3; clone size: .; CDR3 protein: ASSHSSGTGASNTIY
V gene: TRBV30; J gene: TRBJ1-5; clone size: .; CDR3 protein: AWSAGPGGNQPQH
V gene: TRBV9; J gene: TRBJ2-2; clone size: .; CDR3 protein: ASSPGSLGTGELF
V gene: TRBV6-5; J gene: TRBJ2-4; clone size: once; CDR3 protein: ASRRFTSGDIQY
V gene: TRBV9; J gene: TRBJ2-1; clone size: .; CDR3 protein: ASSISGSFNEQF
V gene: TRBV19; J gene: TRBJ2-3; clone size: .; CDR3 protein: ASSMASGGSDTQY
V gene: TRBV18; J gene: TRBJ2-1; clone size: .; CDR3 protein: ASSPPLTGSNEQF
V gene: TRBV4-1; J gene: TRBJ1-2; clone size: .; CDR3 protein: ASSPTTGTADGYT